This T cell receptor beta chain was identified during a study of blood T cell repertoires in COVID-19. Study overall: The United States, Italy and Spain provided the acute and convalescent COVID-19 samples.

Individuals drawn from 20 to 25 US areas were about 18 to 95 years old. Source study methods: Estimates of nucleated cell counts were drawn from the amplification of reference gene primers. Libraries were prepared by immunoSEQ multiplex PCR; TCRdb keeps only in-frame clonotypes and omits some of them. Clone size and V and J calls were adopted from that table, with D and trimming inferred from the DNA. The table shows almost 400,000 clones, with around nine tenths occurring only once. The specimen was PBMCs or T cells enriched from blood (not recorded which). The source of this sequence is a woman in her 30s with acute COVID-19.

CDR3 sequence reads: CSAIRAGDEFF. The CDR3 DNA is TGCAGTGCTATCAGAGCGGGGGATGAGTTCTTC. This sequence joins TRBV20-1 and TRBJ2-1, with TRBD2 matching 8 bases. The CDR3 consists of 11 residues. Germline CDR1 and CDR2: DFQATT and SNEGSKA (reference sequence). V lost 4 bases, J lost 14 bases, and 7 bases stayed unmatched.